The clone carrying this TCR beta chain was seen at least ten times. Antigen specificity is unknown. Germline values: CDR1 MDHEN, CDR2 SYDVKM. This CDR3 is 15 amino acids long. V was pared by 3 bases and J by 0 bases, with 12 bases between. A second about 7 to 12 cycle PCR used barcoded and J-beta primers. A 12-random-nucleotide template-switch adaptor tagged each cDNA molecule. TCRdb independently ran MiXCR on the 5' RACE reads; one entry per CDR3 protein. The sample consists of approximately 700,000 distinct CDR3 sequences, about 32% of them appearing once. This record belongs to a study of blood T cells in healthy people across ages. General observations from the study: Per million T cells, TCR beta diversity dropped about linearly as age rose. Relative to aged donors, long-lived donors carried more naive CD4+ cells and displayed higher diversity.

The gene calls are TRBV28 and TRBJ2-7; D ambiguous. Sequencing used blood. The TCR comes from a woman aged 80 or over in good health. CDR3 in DNA: TGTGCCAGCAGTTTGGTAGAATCCAGCTCCTACGAGCAGTACTTC. It codes for CASSLVESSSYEQYF.